The entry that follows covers one TCR beta chain sequence. Antigen: not known. TCRdb re-called the 5' RACE reads through MiXCR, storing one row per CDR3 protein. This table has 300,000 to 350,000 distinct CDR3 sequences, roughly a fifth appearing once. CDR1 MNHEY and CDR2 SVGAGI come from the germline V gene. The CDR3 has 15 amino acids. V was pared by 0 bases and J by 3 bases, with 8 bases between. This entry belongs to a study of T-cell memory formation after mild COVID-19. Study at large: TCR clusters were mostly confined to one donor each.

Study-wide results and caveats: Pre-infection memory harbored some responding clones, suggesting cross-reactive memory joined. CM and EM subsets held most contracting CD4+ clones; EMRA held CD8+ ones. Clones that got smaller from day 15 to 85 had even CD4/CD8, while clones growing later tipped toward CD4+.

V usage is TRBV6-5 and J usage is TRBJ1-4, with D uncertain. Material: PBMCs or a T cell subset sorted from them (not recorded which). The clonotype was recovered from a man aged 18-30 years who had mild COVID-19 (a few samples of this study predate the infection). Cell type and time point are not known. In DNA form, the CDR3 reads TGTGCCAGCAGTTACTCGCCAGTCGCTAATGAAAAACTGTTTTTT. This translates into CASSYSPVANEKLFF.